The rows below give T cell receptor beta chains drawn from one sample of a study of identifying expanded T cells in peripheral blood. The protocol was immunoSEQ multiplex PCR, while the TCRdb copy is restricted to in-frame clones and leaves out a portion. The table has about 100,000 clones, 80% to 90% seen once. The specimen sequenced was blood. The source of these receptors is a person aged 18 to 75 in good health. CDR3s include the opening cysteine and the closing phenylalanine or tryptophan.

length	V	J	CDR3
14	TRBV7-8	TRBJ1-5	CASSLATGNQPQHF
14	TRBV7-9	TRBJ2-3	CASSLGGRADTQYF
13	TRBV30	TRBJ2-1	CAGRDSTYNEQFF
15	TRBV30	TRBJ1-1	CAWSSTGGPYTEAFF
12	TRBV27	TRBJ1-2	CASSRTGEGYTF
13	TRBV19	TRBJ1-1	CASSPPWNTEAFF
14	TRBV6-5	TRBJ1-5	CATQQQYSNQPQHF
18	TRBV7-9	TRBJ2-2	CASSPSRPSDRYSGELFF
12	TRBV9	TRBJ2-1	CASSHNYNEQFF
16	TRBV5-1	TRBJ1-4	CASSLAGETGAEKLFF
12	TRBV19	TRBJ1-2	CAALGGGYGYTF
12	TRBV29-1	TRBJ1-1	CSVDRGNTEAFF
19	TRBV30	TRBJ1-1	CAWKTPRTASNLMNTEAFF